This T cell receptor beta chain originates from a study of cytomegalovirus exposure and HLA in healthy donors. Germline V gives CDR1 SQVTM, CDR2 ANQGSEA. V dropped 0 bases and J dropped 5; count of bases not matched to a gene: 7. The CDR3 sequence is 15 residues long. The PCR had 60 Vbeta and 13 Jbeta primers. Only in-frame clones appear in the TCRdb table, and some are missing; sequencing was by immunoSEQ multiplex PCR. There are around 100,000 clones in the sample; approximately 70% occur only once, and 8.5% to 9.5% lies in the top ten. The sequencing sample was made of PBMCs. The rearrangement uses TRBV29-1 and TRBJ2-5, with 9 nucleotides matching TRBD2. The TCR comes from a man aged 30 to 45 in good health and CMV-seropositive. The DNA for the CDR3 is TGCAGCGTTGAAGAGGCACTAGCGGGCGGGGAGACCCAGTACTTC. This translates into CSVEEALAGGETQYF.